A selection of T cell receptor beta chains follows, all from one sample in a study of shared clonotypes between healthy human individuals. The repertoire was sequenced with immunoSEQ multiplex PCR; TCRdb's copy has only in-frame clones and lacks some. The sample consists of roughly 2,000,000 clones, around 93% of them appearing once. Material for sequencing was naive CD8+ T cells from PBMCs. All receptors come from a man younger than 30 in good health. Some clones in this sample may be carry-over from other donors' samples. Both conserved end residues are part of each CDR3. The D gene is left open where the match is weak. Only part of the rows carry a size: once, few, many, or a class if the clone is expanded.

>once|TRBV5-8|TRBD1|TRBJ2-5
CASSLGTAMNQETQYF
TGTGCCAGCAGCCTCGGGACAGCGATGAACCAAGAGACCCAGTACTTC
>once|TRBV6-1|-|TRBJ2-2
CASSGRGGRNTGELFF
TGTGCCAGCAGTGGTAGGGGAGGCAGGAACACCGGGGAGCTGTTTTTT
>-|TRBV19|-|TRBJ2-1
CASRPQNYNEQFF
TGTGCCAGCCGACCGCAGAATTACAATGAGCAGTTCTTC
>-|TRBV5-6|-|TRBJ2-3
CASSPDRIRSDTQYF
TGTGCCAGCAGCCCTGACAGGATAAGGTCAGATACGCAGTATTTT
>-|TRBV9|-|TRBJ2-7
CASSAPLYEQYF
TGTGCCAGCAGCGCCCCCCTCTACGAGCAGTACTTC
>-|TRBV13|-|TRBJ2-2
CASSGRTSLNTGELFF
TGTGCCAGCAGCGGCCGGACTTCCTTGAACACCGGGGAGCTGTTTTTT
>-|TRBV28|-|TRBJ1-1
CASSLSVSTEAFF
TGTGCCAGCAGTTTGTCTGTCAGCACTGAAGCTTTCTTT
>-|TRBV4-2|TRBD2|TRBJ2-5
CASSQDLSLAGQETQYF
TGTGCCAGCAGCCAAGATCTTTCGCTAGCGGGTCAAGAGACCCAGTACTTC
>-|TRBV27|-|TRBJ1-2
CASSLRTPGGGGYTF
TGTGCCAGCAGTTTGAGAACCCCGGGGGGCGGCGGCTACACCTTC
>-|TRBV6-6|TRBD2|TRBJ2-1
CASSYESGGDEQFF
TGTGCCAGCAGTTATGAGTCGGGGGGGGATGAGCAGTTCTTC
>-|TRBV2|-|TRBJ2-7
CASSELDLYYEQYF
TGTGCCAGCAGTGAACTGGACTTATACTACGAGCAGTACTTC
>-|TRBV18|TRBD2|TRBJ2-7
CASSPSGTSATYEQYF
TGTGCCAGCTCACCTTCCGGGACTAGCGCCACCTACGAGCAGTACTTC
>-|TRBV19|TRBD2|TRBJ2-1
CASSPVALAGTYNEQFF
TGTGCCAGTAGTCCTGTCGCCCTAGCGGGAACCTACAATGAGCAGTTCTTC
>-|TRBV27|-|TRBJ1-3
CASSLYPQSGSVLVPGNTIYF
TGTGCCAGCAGTTTATATCCCCAATCGGGATCGGTATTAGTTCCTGGAAACACCATATATTTT
>-|TRBV19|-|TRBJ2-7
CASSIQGTSEQYF
TGTGCCAGTAGTATACAGGGAACATCCGAGCAGTACTTC
>-|TRBV5-4|TRBD2|TRBJ2-2
CASSLKREVVTGELFF
TGTGCCAGCAGCTTAAAGCGGGAGGTCGTGACCGGGGAGCTGTTTTTT